The 25 T cell receptor beta chains presented below share a single source sample, sequenced in a study of blood T cell repertoires in COVID-19. The table came from immunoSEQ multiplex PCR; TCRdb's copy has only in-frame clones and leaves some out. The profile shows about 300,000 clones, around 87% of them singletons. Sequencing used peripheral blood. The receptors shown here come from a man between 70 and 80 years old with acute or convalescent COVID-19.

V is TRBV10-1 and J is TRBJ1-1; TRBD1 matches 8 bases. This CDR3 region has 14 residues. CDR1 WNHNN and CDR2 SYGVQD come from the germline V gene (reference sequence). The J segment lost 0 bases and the V segment lost 6 bases, leaving 3 bases of the junction unmatched. CDR3 in amino acids: CASSETGVNTEAFF. For the CDR3, the DNA is TGCGCCAGCAGCGAGACAGGGGTGAACACTGAAGCTTTCTTT.

V usage is TRBV25-1 and J usage is TRBJ2-5; 9 positions agree with TRBD2. The CDR3 is 15 residues long. The J segment lost 2 bases and the V segment lost 6 bases, leaving 7 bases of the junction unmatched. CDR1 and CDR2 (germline): MGHDK, SYGVNS. The CDR3 DNA reads as TGTGCCAGCAGCGATAGCGGGAGAGTACAAGAGACCCAGTACTTC. Amino acids: CASSDSGRVQETQYF.

The rearrangement links TRBV7-2 to TRBJ2-5; maybe TRBD1 (6 bases). The CDR3 totals 16 residues. Per the germline V gene, CDR1 is SGHTA and CDR2 is FQGNSA. The V and J ends lost 0 bases and 5 bases respectively, with 16 bases between them. As DNA, the CDR3 is TGTGCCAGCAGCTTAGCGGGGGCTGGGGGCGCGGAGACCCAGTACTTC. Its protein is CASSLAGAGGAETQYF.

V is TRBV7-9 and J is TRBJ2-1, with D tentatively TRBD2 (5 bases). The germline CDR1 and CDR2 sequences are SEHNR and FQNEAQ (reference sequence). This CDR3 contains 14 residues. V was pared by 5 bases and J by 3 bases, with 11 bases between. CDR3 bases: TGTGCCAGCAGCAGGACGGGAAACTACAATGAGCAGTTCTTC. It specifies CASSRTGNYNEQFF.

The chain links TRBV5-1 to TRBJ1-1; D possibly corresponds to TRBD1 (6 bases). Germline V gives CDR1 SGHRS, CDR2 YFSETQ. Trimming removed 5 bases at V and 2 bases at J, with 19 bases between. The CDR3 contains 16 residues. CDR3 nucleotide sequence: TGCGCCAGCAGGCCTCAGCGGGGGCAGTTAAACACTGAAGCTTTCTTT. Translation gives CASRPQRGQLNTEAFF.

V usage is TRBV4-2 and J usage is TRBJ2-2; TRBD2 matches 11 bases. Losses at the gene ends were 0 bases for V and 2 bases for J; bases not matched to a gene: 14. The CDR3 covers 21 residues. The germline V gene has CDR1 LGHNA and CDR2 YNFKEQ. CDR3 DNA: TGTGCCAGCAGCCAAGAGCGCCTAGCGGGGGGCCAATACCAAAACACCGGGGAGCTGTTTTTT. It yields the protein CASSQERLAGGQYQNTGELFF.

This clone was seen a handful of times. The rearrangement joins TRBV9 to TRBJ1-6, with unresolved D. This CDR3 contains 15 residues. V gave up 1 base and J gave up 7 bases, with 12 bases separating them. Germline assignment: CDR1 SGDLS and CDR2 YYNGEE. The CDR3, as DNA: TGTGCCAGCAGCGTAAGTCAGACGGGAAATTCACCCCTCCACTTT. It translates to CASSVSQTGNSPLHF.

The chain links TRBV2 to TRBJ2-4; D is perhaps TRBD1 (6 bases). This CDR3 region has 14 residues. CDR1 and CDR2 from the germline V gene are SNHLY and FYNNEI. V lost 2 bases, J lost 8 bases, and 13 bases lay in between. Written as DNA, the CDR3 is TGTGCCAGCAGTGAACCAGGGGCTTTGTACATTCAGTACTTC. Translated, it gives CASSEPGALYIQYF.

This rearrangement joins TRBV7-2 to TRBJ2-7, with 7 bases identical to TRBD2. V was clipped by 5 bases and J by 2 bases; unmatched bases: 6. The germline V gene has CDR1 SGHTA and CDR2 FQGNSA. The CDR3 covers 14 residues. This CDR3 is CASSPASGTYEQYF. CDR3 nucleotides: TGTGCCAGCAGCCCGGCTAGCGGAACCTACGAGCAGTACTTC.

This chain connects TRBV5-4 to TRBJ2-7; 7 nucleotides match TRBD2. V gave up 4 bases and J gave up 6 bases; unmatched junction bases: 13. Germline V lookup: CDR1 SGHNT, CDR2 YYREEE (reference sequence). The CDR3 is made up of 15 amino acids. CDR3 sequence reads: CASSQFLADLSEQYF. For the CDR3, the DNA is TGTGCCAGCAGCCAATTTCTAGCGGATTTAAGCGAGCAGTACTTC. Full variable domain (outside the CDR3, taken from reference TRBV5-4 and TRBJ2-7): ETGVTQSPTHLIKTRGQQVTLRCSSQSGHNTVSWYQQALGQGPQFIFQYYREEENGRGNFPPRFSGLQFPNYSSELNVNALELDDSALYLCASSQFLADLSEQYFGPGTRLTVT.

The table lists this clone with a few counts. The genes are TRBV9 and TRBJ1-5, with D uncertain. Germline V CDR1 and CDR2: SGDLS, YYNGEE. CDR3 length: 13 residues. V was clipped by 1 base and J by 4 bases, with 6 bases between them. The CDR3 bases are TGTGCCAGCAGCGTAAACACAAATCAGCCCCAGCATTTT. This codes for CASSVNTNQPQHF.

The rearrangement uses TRBV28 and TRBJ2-7; TRBD1 matches at 9 bases. This CDR3 spans 16 amino acids. The V and J ends lost 6 bases and 2 bases, in that order; junction bases with no gene match: 11. CDR1 and CDR2 (germline): MDHEN, SYDVKM. As DNA, the CDR3 is TGTGCCAGCAGAGCCCCTGGGACAGGGCGGCCCTACGAGCAGTACTTC. Protein: CASRAPGTGRPYEQYF. Variable domain in full (rest from reference TRBV28 and TRBJ2-7): DVKVTQSSRYLVKRTGEKVFLECVQDMDHENMFWYRQDPGLGLRLIYFSYDVKMKEKGDIPEGYSVSREKKERFSLILESASTNQTSMYLCASRAPGTGRPYEQYFGPGTRLTVT.

This clone was seen a single time. The chain combines TRBV6-6 with TRBJ1-4, with D maybe TRBD1 (6 bases). V dropped 5 bases and J dropped 6 bases, with 10 bases sitting between them. Germline CDR1 is MNHNY and CDR2 is SVGAGI (reference sequence). This CDR3 has 13 amino acids. The CDR3 DNA reads TGTGCCAGCAGTGGACGACAGGATGAAAAACTGTTTTTT. This sequence encodes CASSGRQDEKLFF.

The J gene is TRBJ1-5, the V gene TRBV3-1 (or the pseudogene TRBV3-2); 8 positions agree with TRBD1. This CDR3 has 16 amino acids. The trim removed 3 bases at V and 3 bases at J, leaving 7 bases unmatched. The germline CDR1 and CDR2 sequences are LGHDT and YNNKEL (reference sequence). The CDR3 coding sequence is TGTGCCAGCAGCCAGGCCGGGACAGGAGTCAATCAGCCCCAGCATTTT. The encoded protein is CASSQAGTGVNQPQHF.

The genes are TRBV6-6 and TRBJ2-7, with 10 positions matching TRBD1. V shed 6 bases and J 5 bases; nucleotides not matched to a gene: 19. This CDR3 comprises 18 residues. The germline V gene has CDR1 MNHNY and CDR2 SVGAGI (reference sequence). For the CDR3, the DNA is TGTGCCAGCAGCCGAAGGATCGTCAGGGGACAGGGGAACCACGAGCAGTACTTC. It yields the protein CASSRRIVRGQGNHEQYF.

V usage is TRBV27 and J usage is TRBJ1-2; tentative D call: TRBD1 (5 bases). From germline, CDR1 is MNHEY and CDR2 SMNVEV (reference sequence). The CDR3 runs to 16 residues. V was clipped by 7 bases and J by 1 base, with 19 bases between them. This CDR3 is CASKIDVGEDNYGYTF. CDR3 in DNA: TGTGCCAGCAAAATAGACGTAGGGGAGGATAACTATGGCTACACCTTC.

The V and J genes are TRBV6-5 and TRBJ2-5; weak D call: TRBD1 (6 bases). CDR3 length: 15 amino acids. Germline V gives CDR1 MNHEY, CDR2 SVGAGI. V dropped 2 bases and J dropped 2 bases, with 12 bases sitting between them. The CDR3 region has the DNA TGTGCCAGCAGTTACGCCGGTAGGGGGCAAGAGACCCAGTACTTC. Protein product: CASSYAGRGQETQYF.

The rearrangement uses TRBV7-6 and TRBJ2-3; a possible D gene is TRBD2 (6 bases). The germline CDR1 and CDR2 sequences are SGHVS and FNYEAQ. V was trimmed by 5 bases and J by 6 bases, leaving 18 bases between them. The CDR3 length is 15 residues. In DNA, the CDR3 is TGTGCCAGCAGCCAACAATCGGGGGTGTCGGATACGCAGTATTTT. This codes for CASSQQSGVSDTQYF.

The chain is built from TRBV7-2 and TRBJ2-3; 8 bases are shared with TRBD2. V lost 5 bases and J lost 4; bases outside the gene matches: 5. Germline-derived CDR1 and CDR2 are SGHTA and FQGNSA. CDR3 size: 14 residues. The CDR3: CASSPGTSADTQYF. CDR3 DNA sequence: TGTGCCAGCAGCCCGGGGACTAGTGCAGATACGCAGTATTTT. Supplemented by reference TRBV7-2 and TRBJ2-3, the full variable domain reads GAGVSQSPSNKVTEKGKDVELRCDPISGHTALYWYRQSLGQGLEFLIYFQGNSAPDKSGLPSDRFSAERTGGSVSTLTIQRTQQEDSAVYLCASSPGTSADTQYFGPGTRLTVL.

This rearrangement joins TRBV24-1 to TRBJ1-5; 9 bases fit TRBD1. V shed 5 bases, J shed 2 bases, and the junction held 12 bases outside the gene matches. Germline V gives CDR1 KGHDR, CDR2 SFDVKD. The CDR3 is 18 amino acids. The CDR3 sequence is CATSVPTGGEVGNQPQHF. The CDR3 nucleotides read TGTGCCACCAGTGTACCCACAGGGGGCGAGGTGGGCAATCAGCCCCAGCATTTT.

The V call is TRBV20-1, the J call TRBJ2-1, with 9 bases aligning to TRBD2. J was trimmed by 5 bases and V by 3 bases; bases with no gene match: 2. CDR1 DFQATT and CDR2 SNEGSKA come from the germline V gene (reference sequence). The CDR3 runs to 13 residues. CDR3 amino acids: CSASLAGHNEQFF. The CDR3 DNA is TGCAGTGCTAGTCTAGCGGGGCACAATGAGCAGTTCTTC.

A single count supports this clone. The chain combines TRBV5-1 with TRBJ1-4, with a weak D call TRBD1 (6 bases). V shed 3 bases and J shed 2 bases, with 17 bases lying between them. CDR3 size: 17 residues. Per the germline V gene, CDR1 is SGHRS and CDR2 is YFSETQ. The CDR3 DNA reads TGCGCCAGCAGCTCCACAGGGTTTCATAGCACTAATGAAAAACTGTTTTTT. Its protein is CASSSTGFHSTNEKLFF.

This clone appeared a single time. V gene TRBV5-1 combines with J gene TRBJ1-6; a possible D gene is TRBD1 (5 bases). CDR1 is SGHRS and CDR2 is YFSETQ in the germline V gene. The CDR3 totals 15 residues. The V end was cut by 1 base, the J end by 7 bases, with 12 bases between. The CDR3 protein is CASSLKGKDNSPLHF. The DNA of the CDR3 is TGCGCCAGCAGCTTGAAGGGGAAGGACAATTCACCCCTCCACTTT.

The rearrangement uses TRBV11-3 and TRBJ1-6, with 7 bases fitting TRBD1. Per the germline V gene, CDR1 is SGHNT and CDR2 is YENEEA. The junction had 9 bases not matched to a gene; V was cut back by 6 bases and J by 10 bases. The CDR3 loop spans 14 amino acids. The CDR3 DNA sequence: TGTGCCAGCAGTCCCGGGACAGAGGTATCACCCCTCCACTTT. Translation: CASSPGTEVSPLHF. Full variable domain (remainder filled in from reference TRBV11-3 and TRBJ1-6): EAGVVQSPRYKIIEKKQPVAFWCNPISGHNTLYWYLQNLGQGPELLIRYENEEAVDDSQLPKDRFSAERLKGVDSTLKIQPAELGDSAVYLCASSPGTEVSPLHFGNGTRLTVT.

This rearrangement joins TRBV30 to TRBJ2-5; TRBD1 is a possible D gene (5 bases). The ends were cut back, 2 bases at V and 3 bases at J, with 10 bases in the middle. Germline CDR1 GTSNPN, CDR2 SVGIG (reference sequence). The CDR3 has 13 residues. The chain's CDR3 is CAWSTGRKETQYF. The CDR3 bases are TGTGCCTGGAGTACAGGACGGAAAGAGACCCAGTACTTC.